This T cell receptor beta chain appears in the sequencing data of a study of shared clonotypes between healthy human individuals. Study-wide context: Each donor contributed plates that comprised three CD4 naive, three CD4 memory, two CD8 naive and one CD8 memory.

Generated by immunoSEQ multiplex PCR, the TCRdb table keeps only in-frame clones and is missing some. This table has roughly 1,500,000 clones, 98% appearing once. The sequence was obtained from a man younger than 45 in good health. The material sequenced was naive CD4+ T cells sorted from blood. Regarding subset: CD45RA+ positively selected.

The CDR3 loop is CATSRDWNEQYF. The CDR3 DNA sequence: TGTGCCACCAGCAGAGATTGGAACGAGCAGTACTTC. The V gene is TRBV15, the J gene TRBJ2-7; D gene uncertain. Trimming took 0 bases from V and 5 from J, leaving 5 bases between them. The CDR3 length is 12 residues. Germline lookup yields CDR1 LNHNV and CDR2 YYDKDF (reference sequence).